The clone carrying this T cell receptor beta chain was counted between two and nine times. One end of the junction does not line up with germline, which may come from a read error. The method was immunoSEQ multiplex PCR; TCRdb's version includes in-frame clones alone and lacks a portion of them. The sample lists some 660,000 clones, around 87% occurring once. This sample was taken from a study of shared T cell receptors in the human thymus. The data were also submitted as part of a second study, on human thymus T cells.

Material: thymocytes. This receptor was taken from a boy younger than two with a congenital heart defect.

The CDR3 loop reads CASSLGTPNF. CDR3 in DNA: TGTGCCAGCAGCTTAGGGACTCCAAACTTC. This chain uses TRBV5-8 with TRBJ2-7, with D possibly matching TRBD2 (6 bases). The CDR3 sequence is 10 residues long. The germline V gene encodes CDR1 SGHTS and CDR2 YDEGEE.